This entry is about one T cell receptor (beta chain). This sample was included in a study of tumor-infiltrating lymphocytes in oesophageal squamous cell carcinoma. Each CDR3 protein is one row after TCRdb ran MiXCR on the PCR reads. Of tens of thousands of distinct CDR3 sequences listed, 38% are singletons. Germline values: CDR1 MNHNS, CDR2 SASEGT. The CDR3 has 17 amino acids. Trimming removed 5 bases at V and 2 bases at J, with 16 bases between. The sequence came from a male donor with esophageal squamous cell carcinoma. This sequence joins TRBV6-1 and TRBJ1-6; D unclear. Sequencing was carried out using esophageal tumor tissue. The DNA for the CDR3 is TGTGCCAGCAGTTTAAGTCGGGGTGAAACCTATAATTCACCCCTCCACTTT. Translating it yields CASSLSRGETYNSPLHF.